The 26 T cell receptor beta chains presented below share a single source sample, sequenced in a study of cytomegalovirus exposure and HLA in healthy donors. Only in-frame clones appear in the TCRdb table, and some are missing; sequencing was by immunoSEQ multiplex PCR. Found here are fewer than 400,000 clones, roughly 89% of them singletons; the top ten hold about 0.91%. Material: PBMCs. The source is a woman aged 18-35 years in good health and CMV-seronegative.

This clone was seen a handful of times. CDR3 bases: TGTGCCAGTAGGGGAACAGGGGGCGTCTATGGCTACACCTTC. Protein product: CASRGTGGVYGYTF. J is TRBJ1-2 and V is TRBV19; 9 nucleotides line up with TRBD1. Germline CDR1 is LNHDA and CDR2 is SQIVND (reference sequence). J gave up 4 bases and V 6 bases, and 6 bases lay outside the gene matches. The length of the CDR3 is 14 residues.

This chain uses TRBV5-4 with TRBJ2-7; 8 nucleotides line up with TRBD2. This CDR3 has 17 amino acids. V lost 4 bases and J lost 3; bases outside the gene matches: 15. From germline, CDR1 is SGHNT and CDR2 YYREEE (reference sequence). The chain's CDR3 is CASSPGIVTSVNYEQYF. Written as DNA, the CDR3 is TGTGCCAGCAGCCCGGGGATAGTGACTAGCGTTAACTACGAGCAGTACTTC.

The chain combines TRBV4-3 with TRBJ2-3, with 7 nucleotides matching TRBD2. With V trimmed by 1 base and J by 4 bases, 5 bases remained unmatched. The CDR3 length is 15 residues. From germline, CDR1 is LGHNA and CDR2 YSLEER. The CDR3 loop reads CASSQVPGGADTQYF. CDR3 coding DNA: TGCGCCAGCAGCCAAGTTCCTGGGGGGGCAGATACGCAGTATTTT.

The chain employs TRBV6-5 and TRBJ2-7; 10 bases agree with TRBD1. The CDR3 spans 15 residues. Germline V gene lookup returns CDR1 MNHEY and CDR2 SVGAGI. Trimming cost V 0 bases and J 3 bases; bases outside gene matches: 2. In DNA, the CDR3 is TGTGCCAGCAGTTACTCGGGACAGGGGTTCTACGAGCAGTACTTC. Encoded protein: CASSYSGQGFYEQYF.

The V call is TRBV4-1, the J call TRBJ2-1; 12 nucleotides agree with TRBD2. The CDR3 is 15 amino acids. The ends lost 4 bases at V and 6 bases at J; junction bases unmatched: 4. The germline V gene has CDR1 MGHRA and CDR2 YSYEKL. CDR3 amino acids: CASSLLAGGPNEQFF. For the CDR3, the DNA is TGCGCCAGCAGCCTCCTAGCGGGAGGGCCCAATGAGCAGTTCTTC.

The V call is TRBV6-5, the J call TRBJ1-2, with D possibly matching TRBD1 (6 bases). Trimming shortened V by 7 bases and J by 4 bases, and 13 bases separated the two germline ends. The CDR3 contains 13 residues. From germline, CDR1 is MNHEY and CDR2 SVGAGI. The CDR3 loop reads CASTSGTSYGYTF. The DNA of the CDR3 is TGTGCCAGCACCTCGGGGACAAGCTATGGCTACACCTTC.

This chain links TRBV7-3 with TRBJ2-7; D is possibly TRBD1 (5 bases). V was cut by 1 base and J by 5 bases, with 15 bases left in between. From germline, CDR1 is SGHTA and CDR2 FQGTGA. The CDR3 consists of 15 residues. The CDR3 is CASSLSPGFSHEQYF. CDR3 nucleotide sequence: TGTGCCAGCAGCTTAAGTCCAGGGTTTTCTCACGAGCAGTACTTC.

This rearrangement joins TRBV5-6 to TRBJ2-3, with TRBD1 matching 10 bases. Germline lookup yields CDR1 SGHDT and CDR2 YYEEEE. Unmatched junction bases numbered 3, after V lost 3 bases and J lost 5 bases. This CDR3 is built from 14 residues. DNA of the CDR3: TGTGCCAGCAGCTCGACAGGGGGCGAAGATACGCAGTATTTT. The encoded protein is CASSSTGGEDTQYF.

The rearrangement uses TRBV28 and TRBJ2-7, with D possibly TRBD2 on 6 matching bases. Trimming took 2 bases from V and 4 from J, leaving 12 bases between them. CDR3 length equals 14 residues. The V gene's germline CDR1 is MDHEN and CDR2 SYDVKM. The CDR3 is CASSLPLGSYEQYF. Written as DNA, the CDR3 is TGTGCCAGCAGTTTACCCCTCGGGAGTTACGAGCAGTACTTC.

This clone came up once. V usage is TRBV7-9 and J usage is TRBJ2-7; TRBD1 might be the D (6 bases). The CDR3 runs 15 residues. The germline CDR1 and CDR2 sequences are SEHNR and FQNEAQ (reference sequence). V was pared by 5 bases and J by 0 bases, with 14 bases between. The CDR3, as DNA: TGTGCCAGCAGCACCACTACAGGGTCCTCCTACGAGCAGTACTTC. Its protein product is CASSTTTGSSYEQYF.

The chain is built from TRBV12-5 and TRBJ2-3; D unresolved. The CDR3 loop spans 14 amino acids. Trimming removed 1 base from V and 0 bases from J, with 5 bases in between. From germline, CDR1 is LGHNT and CDR2 FRNRAP. The CDR3 DNA follows: TGTGCTAGTGGTTTGGAAACTAGCACAGATACGCAGTATTTT. It yields the protein CASGLETSTDTQYF.

This clone was observed a single time. The CDR3 sequence is CASSEALAGGPQTYNEQFF. As DNA, the CDR3 is TGTGCCAGCAGTGAAGCCCTAGCGGGAGGGCCTCAGACCTACAATGAGCAGTTCTTC. The chain couples TRBV2 to TRBJ2-1; TRBD2 agrees at 12 bases. Trimming removed 0 bases from V and 2 bases from J; junction bases left unmatched: 8. CDR1 is SNHLY and CDR2 is FYNNEI in the germline V gene. This CDR3 comprises 19 residues.

This chain links TRBV28 with TRBJ2-7; 7 nucleotides align to TRBD2. The J segment lost 0 bases and the V segment lost 5 bases, leaving 7 bases of the junction unmatched. Germline CDR1 reads MDHEN; CDR2 reads SYDVKM. CDR3 length: 15 amino acids. CDR3 loop: CASSPLAAPSYEQYF. DNA of the CDR3: TGTGCCAGCAGTCCCCTAGCGGCACCCTCCTACGAGCAGTACTTC.

This clone was seen just once. V is TRBV2 and J is TRBJ2-3; TRBD1 matches 9 bases. The germline CDR1 and CDR2 sequences are SNHLY and FYNNEI. This CDR3 has 17 residues. V trimming: 1 base; J trimming: 4 bases; junction bases outside the gene matches: 9. The CDR3 protein is CASSEVGTGGASDTQYF. CDR3 nucleotide sequence: TGTGCCAGCAGTGAAGTGGGCACAGGGGGCGCCTCAGATACGCAGTATTTT. The whole variable domain, remainder taken from reference TRBV2 and TRBJ2-3, is EPEVTQTPSHQVTQMGQEVILRCVPISNHLYFYWYRQILGQKVEFLVSFYNNEISEKSEIFDDQFSVERPDGSNFTLKIRSTKLEDSAMYFCASSEVGTGGASDTQYFGPGTRLTVL.

The chain carries TRBV5-4 and TRBJ2-3; 9 bases agree with TRBD2. The length of the CDR3 is 14 residues. The germline V gene has CDR1 SGHNT and CDR2 YYREEE (reference sequence). V was clipped by 3 bases and J by 4 bases; unmatched bases: 3. The CDR3: CASSSAGGPDTQYF. DNA for the CDR3: TGTGCCAGCAGCTCCGCGGGAGGGCCAGATACGCAGTATTTT.

This chain uses TRBV5-1 with TRBJ2-5; 14 bases fit TRBD2. With V trimmed by 2 bases and J by 5 bases, 8 bases remained unmatched. Germline CDR1 SGHRS, CDR2 YFSETQ. The CDR3 runs 17 residues. CDR3: CASSFGTGLAGVETQYF. The CDR3 nucleotides are TGCGCCAGCAGCTTCGGCACGGGACTAGCGGGAGTCGAGACCCAGTACTTC.

This clone came up a few times. Distinct nucleotide sequences in the sample also encode this CDR3. The genes are TRBV7-2 and TRBJ2-7; D remains ambiguous. This CDR3 contains 11 residues. Looked up from germline, CDR1 is SGHTA and CDR2 is FQGNSA. The V gene lost 3 bases and the J gene lost 3 bases, with 3 bases spanning the gap. The CDR3 DNA follows: TGTGCCAGCAGCTTTAGCTACGAGCAGTACTTC. Translation: CASSFSYEQYF.

The V gene is TRBV19, the J gene TRBJ2-5, with 10 nucleotides matching TRBD1. In germline, CDR1 is LNHDA, CDR2 SQIVND (reference sequence). CDR3 size: 14 residues. The V segment lost 1 base and the J segment 5 bases; nucleotides outside the gene matches: 1. CDR3 amino acids: CASSIGTGGETQYF. The CDR3 DNA follows: TGTGCCAGTAGTATAGGGACAGGGGGGGAGACCCAGTACTTC.

This chain links TRBV4-2 with TRBJ1-5; tentatively, D is TRBD1 (5 bases). The germline gives CDR1 LGHNA, CDR2 YNFKEQ. V was pared by 2 bases and J by 6 bases, with 14 bases between. The CDR3 has 15 residues. The CDR3 region has the DNA TGTGCCAGCAGCCAAAGCGTGCAGGGTGGTCAGCCCCAGCATTTT. This encodes CASSQSVQGGQPQHF.

This clone has a single count. V is TRBV2 and J is TRBJ2-6, with D possibly being TRBD2 (5 bases). The CDR3 has 16 amino acids. Germline values: CDR1 SNHLY, CDR2 FYNNEI. Trimming stripped 4 bases from V and 5 bases from J, with 15 bases between. The CDR3 nucleotides read TGTGCCAGCAGTGGAGGGATCCAGGAACGGGCCAACGTCCTGACTTTC. Translated, it gives CASSGGIQERANVLTF.

To note about this clone: A far larger clone is a single base away, which makes a read error likely. The rearrangement links TRBV5-1 to TRBJ2-7; 10 positions match TRBD2. J lost 0 bases, V lost 4 bases, and 7 bases had no gene match. The germline V gene has CDR1 SGHRS and CDR2 YFSETQ. The CDR3 is 16 residues long. The CDR3 bases are TGCGCCAGCAGCCCGGTGGAGCGGGAGGGCTCCTACGAGCAGTACTTC. As protein: CASSPVEREGSYEQYF.

This clone was picked up a small number of times. The chain is built from TRBV6-1 and TRBJ2-7; 9 bases agree with TRBD1. Germline lookup yields CDR1 MNHNS and CDR2 SASEGT. V was clipped by 10 bases and J by 2 bases; unmatched bases: 12. This CDR3 comprises 15 residues. The CDR3 is CAITTGGTGTYEQYF. The CDR3 DNA follows: TGTGCCATCACCACGGGCGGGACAGGGACCTACGAGCAGTACTTC.

The chain recombines TRBV6-5 with TRBJ1-5; D unclear. Germline CDR1 is MNHEY and CDR2 is SVGAGI. The CDR3 extends over 15 amino acids. V lost 0 bases, J lost 3 bases, and 9 bases lay in between. CDR3 coding DNA: TGTGCCAGCAGTTACTCGATCACAGACAATCAGCCCCAGCATTTT. Protein product: CASSYSITDNQPQHF.

The chain employs TRBV13 and TRBJ2-6, with no clear D. Germline-derived CDR1 and CDR2 are PRHDT and FYEKMQ (reference sequence). The CDR3 runs 20 residues. Deletions cut 6 bases from V and 4 bases from J, with 28 bases between. The CDR3 nucleotides read TGTGCCAGCAGAAGGATGGCAACTGGCCCCTTGGGCTCCGGGGCCAACGTCCTGACTTTC. As protein: CASRRMATGPLGSGANVLTF. Drawing the rest from reference TRBV13 and TRBJ2-6, the complete variable domain is AAGVIQSPRHLIKEKRETATLKCYPIPRHDTVYWYQQGPGQDPQFLISFYEKMQSDKGSIPDRFSAQQFSDYHSELNMSSLELGDSALYFCASRRMATGPLGSGANVLTFGAGSRLTVL.

This sequence joins TRBV27 and TRBJ2-7; 7 nucleotides line up with TRBD2. The CDR3 has 14 residues. CDR1 is MNHEY and CDR2 is SMNVEV in the germline V gene (reference sequence). Unmatched junction bases numbered 4, after V lost 3 bases and J lost 2 bases. The CDR3 DNA sequence: TGTGCCAGCAGTTTGGCTAGCGGTCCCTACGAGCAGTACTTC. Protein sequence: CASSLASGPYEQYF.

V is TRBV4-3 and J is TRBJ2-7, with 10 bases aligning to TRBD2. CDR3 length equals 15 residues. V dropped 0 bases and J dropped 7; count of bases not matched to a gene: 6. The germline V gene has CDR1 LGHNA and CDR2 YSLEER. In DNA, the CDR3 is TGCGCCAGCAGCCAAGATTGGACTAGCGGTTATGAGCAGTACTTC. Translated: CASSQDWTSGYEQYF.